The 21 T cell receptor beta chains listed next were all sequenced from one sample in a study of shared clonotypes between healthy human individuals. Clones were sequenced by immunoSEQ multiplex PCR, and TCRdb holds only the in-frame ones, with some missing. The sample yields some 2,400,000 clones, 95% seen once. Sequencing was performed on naive CD4+ T cells sorted from blood. This sample's subset: CD45RA+ positively selected. All receptors come from a man aged 18 to 35 in good health.

Here the CDR3 reads CASRADRYNEQFF. The CDR3 DNA is TGTGCCAGCAGGGCAGACCGGTACAATGAGCAGTTCTTC. J is TRBJ2-1 and V is TRBV2; D not resolved. The length of the CDR3 is 13 residues. The germline CDR1 and CDR2 sequences are SNHLY and FYNNEI. V lost 6 bases and J 4 bases, leaving 10 bases between the germline ends. The whole variable domain, filled in from reference TRBV2 and TRBJ2-1, reads EPEVTQTPSHQVTQMGQEVILRCVPISNHLYFYWYRQILGQKVEFLVSFYNNEISEKSEIFDDQFSVERPDGSNFTLKIRSTKLEDSAMYFCASRADRYNEQFFGPGTRLTVL.

Notes on this clone: Different DNA sequences within this sample yield the same CDR3. This rearrangement joins TRBV6-6 to TRBJ2-7, with TRBD1 matching 7 bases. Germline CDR1 reads MNHNY; CDR2 reads SVGAGI (reference sequence). The length of the CDR3 is 14 residues. The ends lost 2 bases at V and 1 base at J; junction bases unmatched: 2. The DNA for the CDR3 is TGTGCCAGCAGTTACGGGGACAGATCCTACGAGCAGTACTTC. Translation gives CASSYGDRSYEQYF.

The rearrangement uses TRBV18 and TRBJ2-7, with a possible D match to TRBD2 (6 bases). Trimming took 1 base from V and 7 from J, leaving 11 bases between them. The length of the CDR3 is 13 residues. CDR1 is KGHSH, CDR2 LQKENI, per germline. CDR3 bases: TGTGCCAGCTCACCACAGGGAGGCTCTGAGCAGTACTTC. This sequence encodes CASSPQGGSEQYF.

V gene TRBV10-3 combines with J gene TRBJ1-4; D gene unclear. V was pared by 0 bases and J by 7 bases, with 9 bases between. The germline CDR1 and CDR2 sequences are ENHRY and SYGVKD. This CDR3 is 14 amino acids long. The CDR3 loop is CAISESGWSEKLFF. The CDR3 DNA reads TGTGCCATCAGTGAGTCGGGCTGGAGTGAAAAACTGTTTTTT.

J is TRBJ2-1 and V is TRBV29-1; 9 bases match TRBD2. The germline V gene has CDR1 SQVTM and CDR2 ANQGSEA. Trimming at V came to 6 bases and at J to 3 bases, leaving 12 bases not matched to a gene. This CDR3 spans 16 amino acids. The CDR3 region has the DNA TGCAGCGTGGGGGGTGGTAATAGCGGGAGCTACAATGAGCAGTTCTTC. The encoded protein is CSVGGGNSGSYNEQFF.

The V and J genes are TRBV25-1 and TRBJ2-1, with TRBD1 identical over 7 bases. This CDR3 contains 16 residues. The junction had 6 bases not matched to a gene; V was cut back by 3 bases and J by 1 base. CDR1 MGHDK and CDR2 SYGVNS come from the germline V gene. The DNA for the CDR3 is TGTGCCAGCAGTGATCAAGACAGGGTTTCCTACAATGAGCAGTTCTTC. Amino acids: CASSDQDRVSYNEQFF. Combining the CDR3 with reference TRBV25-1 and TRBJ2-1 gives the whole variable domain EADIYQTPRYLVIGTGKKITLECSQTMGHDKMYWYQQDPGMELHLIHYSYGVNSTEKGDLSSESTVSRIRTEHFPLTLESARPSHTSQYLCASSDQDRVSYNEQFFGPGTRLTVL.

The gene calls are TRBV11-2 and TRBJ1-2; unclear D gene. The CDR3 totals 12 residues. The V end was cut by 5 bases, the J end by 6 bases, with 10 bases between. Germline CDR1 is SGHAT and CDR2 is FQNNGV. In nucleotides, the CDR3 is TGTGCCAGCAGCCCCGGACTGGATGGCTACACCTTC. Its protein product is CASSPGLDGYTF.

The chain links TRBV7-3 to TRBJ2-1; 8 bases line up with TRBD2. The V segment lost 8 bases and the J segment 5 bases; nucleotides outside the gene matches: 11. Germline CDR1 SGHTA, CDR2 FQGTGA. This CDR3 is built from 15 residues. Written as DNA, the CDR3 is TGTGCCAGCTCCCCTCTCGGACTAGCCCACAATGAGCAGTTCTTC. It yields the protein CASSPLGLAHNEQFF.

This clone has a handful of counts. This chain joins TRBV18 and TRBJ1-5; 8 bases fit TRBD1. CDR1 is KGHSH and CDR2 is LQKENI in the germline V gene. V gave up 5 bases and J gave up 9 bases; unmatched junction bases: 9. This CDR3 is built from 14 residues. CDR3 DNA: TGTGCCAGCTCAATGGACAGGGATTCTCGGCCCCAGCATTTT. It translates to CASSMDRDSRPQHF. Full variable domain (rest looked up from reference TRBV18 and TRBJ1-5): NAGVMQNPRHLVRRRGQEARLRCSPMKGHSHVYWYRQLPEEGLKFMVYLQKENIIDESGMPKERFSAEFPKEGPSILRIQQVVRGDSAAYFCASSMDRDSRPQHFGDGTRLSIL.

Details on this clone: Other DNA sequences from this sample encode an identical CDR3 as well. This chain links TRBV5-1 with TRBJ1-4; possibly TRBD1 for D (6 bases). Looked up from germline, CDR1 is SGHRS and CDR2 is YFSETQ. V lost 0 bases and J lost 8, with 14 bases in between. This CDR3 has 15 residues. This CDR3 reads CASSLEGRGGEKLFF. The CDR3 coding sequence is TGCGCCAGCAGCTTGGAGGGCAGGGGTGGAGAAAAACTGTTTTTT.

The chain links TRBV7-2 to TRBJ2-7, with TRBD1 as a possible D gene (6 bases). The CDR3 contains 15 residues. Germline CDR1 and CDR2: SGHTA and FQGNSA. V dropped 0 bases and J dropped 2 bases, with 11 bases sitting between them. This chain's CDR3 is CASSLAPDRTYEQYF. CDR3 DNA sequence: TGTGCCAGCAGCTTAGCGCCGGACAGAACCTACGAGCAGTACTTC.

This clone has just one count. The V gene is TRBV19, the J gene TRBJ2-5; the match to TRBD2 covers 11 bases. Unmatched junction bases numbered 13, after V lost 3 bases and J lost 1 base. This CDR3 has 19 residues. Germline V lookup: CDR1 LNHDA, CDR2 SQIVND (reference sequence). The CDR3 is CASSISSGGLEPSQETQYF. In DNA form, the CDR3 reads TGTGCCAGTAGTATTTCTAGCGGGGGGCTGGAACCCTCCCAAGAGACCCAGTACTTC.

A single count supports this clone. In DNA form, the CDR3 reads TGTGCCATCAGTGAGTCGACTATAAACGAGCAGTACTTC. Its translation: CAISESTINEQYF. This chain links TRBV10-3 with TRBJ2-7; the D gene is possibly TRBD2 (5 bases). The CDR3 totals 13 residues. The V gene's germline CDR1 is ENHRY and CDR2 SYGVKD. V lost 0 bases to trimming and J lost 5 bases, with 8 bases between them.

V and J are TRBV18 and TRBJ2-3, with D unresolved. The CDR3 loop spans 15 amino acids. Germline assignment: CDR1 KGHSH and CDR2 LQKENI. Trimming removed 3 bases from V and 4 bases from J, with 14 bases in between. In nucleotides, the CDR3 is TGTGCCAGCTCACCCATTTGGGATGCTTCAGATACGCAGTATTTT. Translated: CASSPIWDASDTQYF.

The genes are TRBV6-1 and TRBJ1-2, with a weak D call TRBD1 (6 bases). Germline CDR1 MNHNS, CDR2 SASEGT. Trimming cost V 3 bases and J 4 bases, with 18 bases left between them. This CDR3 spans 16 amino acids. CDR3 DNA sequence: TGTGCCAGCAGTGATTCCCGACAGGCCCACTCCTATGGCTACACCTTC. Protein product: CASSDSRQAHSYGYTF.

The rearrangement links TRBV4-1 to TRBJ2-7; unclear D gene. The V end was cut by 4 bases, the J end by 3 bases, with 13 bases between. The CDR3 has 14 amino acids. Looked up from germline, CDR1 is MGHRA and CDR2 is YSYEKL. The CDR3 loop is CASSRQVGDYEQYF. The CDR3 coding sequence is TGCGCCAGCAGCCGCCAGGTCGGCGACTACGAGCAGTACTTC.

A remark on this clone: This sample also contains other DNA sequences that code for the same CDR3. The V and J genes are TRBV5-1 and TRBJ2-2; D gene uncertain. Trimming removed 0 bases at V and 2 bases at J, with 5 bases between. CDR3 length equals 14 residues. Germline CDR1 is SGHRS and CDR2 is YFSETQ. CDR3 sequence (DNA): TGCGCCAGCAGCTTGGGTCCTAACACCGGGGAGCTGTTTTTT. Amino acids: CASSLGPNTGELFF.

This clone was picked up one time. The identical CDR3 is also encoded by other nucleotide sequences in the sample. V usage is TRBV18 and J usage is TRBJ2-7; D call uncertain. Germline CDR1 and CDR2: KGHSH and LQKENI. V lost 6 bases and J 4 bases, leaving 10 bases between the germline ends. This CDR3 is built from 12 residues. CDR3 in DNA: TGTGCCAGCTCCCCCACGGTTTACGAGCAGTACTTC. Residues: CASSPTVYEQYF.

The J gene is TRBJ2-2, the V gene TRBV11-2, with 7 nucleotides matching TRBD2. V lost 6 bases to trimming and J lost 4 bases; unmatched junction nucleotides: 8. CDR3 length: 15 residues. CDR1 and CDR2 (germline): SGHAT, FQNNGV. The CDR3 DNA reads as TGTGCCAGCAGTAGGAGAGGGGAGGGCACCGGGGAGCTGTTTTTT. Protein sequence: CASSRRGEGTGELFF.

The chain couples TRBV19 to TRBJ2-2; 9 nucleotides line up with TRBD1. The CDR3 is 15 residues long. Germline CDR1 is LNHDA and CDR2 is SQIVND (reference sequence). V lost 4 bases and J lost 4; bases outside the gene matches: 4. The CDR3 nucleotides read TGTGCCAGTAGTACTAGGGGACAGGGCACCGGGGAGCTGTTTTTT. It encodes CASSTRGQGTGELFF.

This chain joins TRBV18 and TRBJ1-3; D unclear. Deletions cut 1 base from V and 0 bases from J, with 13 bases between. Germline V gene lookup returns CDR1 KGHSH and CDR2 LQKENI. The CDR3 contains 17 residues. The CDR3 protein is CASSPRTASPSGNTIYF. The CDR3 bases are TGTGCCAGCTCACCACGGACCGCTTCTCCCTCTGGAAACACCATATATTTT.